The T cell receptor beta chain described here comes from a study of blood T cells in healthy people across ages. This clonotype was seen only a few times. The second PCR ran about 6 to 12 cycles with a sample-barcoded 5' primer and J-beta primers. One entry per CDR3 protein results from TCRdb running MiXCR on the 5' RACE reads. Of 1.2 million to 1.5 million distinct CDR3 sequences listed, 35% to 45% were seen once; the top ten hold around 8%. The ends lost 1 base at V and 0 bases at J; junction bases unmatched: 2. This CDR3 comprises 15 residues. Germline CDR1 is DFQATT and CDR2 is SNEGSKA (reference sequence).

The chain is built from TRBV20-1 and TRBJ2-1; the match to TRBD2 covers 8 bases. This sequence originates from a woman in her late teens or twenties in good health. The sample taken for sequencing was blood. This CDR3 is CSARGSGSSYNEQFF. As DNA, the CDR3 is TGCAGTGCTAGAGGGAGCGGGAGCTCCTACAATGAGCAGTTCTTC.